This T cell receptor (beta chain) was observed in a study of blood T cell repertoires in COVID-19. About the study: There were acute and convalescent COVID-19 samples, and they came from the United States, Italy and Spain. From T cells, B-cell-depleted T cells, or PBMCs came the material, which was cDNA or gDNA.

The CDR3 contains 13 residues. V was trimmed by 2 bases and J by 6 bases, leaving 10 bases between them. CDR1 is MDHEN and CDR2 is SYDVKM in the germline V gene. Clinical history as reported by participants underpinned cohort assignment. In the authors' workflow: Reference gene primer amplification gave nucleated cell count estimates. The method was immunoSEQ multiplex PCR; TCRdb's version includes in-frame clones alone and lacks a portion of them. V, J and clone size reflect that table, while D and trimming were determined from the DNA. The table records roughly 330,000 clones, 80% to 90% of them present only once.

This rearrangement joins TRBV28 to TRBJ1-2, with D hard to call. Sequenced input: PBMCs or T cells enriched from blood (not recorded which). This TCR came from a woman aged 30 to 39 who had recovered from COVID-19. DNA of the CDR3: TGTGCCAGCAGTTTAATCGGCGGTGATGGCTACACCTTC. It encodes CASSLIGGDGYTF.